These T cell receptor beta chains were read from a single sample in a study of PD-L1 blockade in urothelial cancer. The protocol was immunoSEQ multiplex PCR, while the TCRdb copy is restricted to in-frame clones and leaves out a portion. The data show about 87,000 clones, 84% seen once. Material: PBMCs, obtained around atezolizumab (anti-PD-L1) treatment. Every receptor here comes from a man aged 60-69 years with urothelial cancer. The CDR3 runs from the conserved cysteine through the conserved F or W. Fields, in order: clone size, V gene, J gene, D gene, CDR3 DNA, CDR3 protein. A D gene is named only where the DNA matches it firmly. Clone size, where shown, is once, few, many, or a class for clones that have expanded.

abundance: NA; v_gene: TRBV6-6; j_gene: TRBJ2-7; d_gene: NA; CDR3nt: TGTGCCAGCAGCCAATCCCAGGGTTCGGTAATCGGGCAGTACTTC; CDR3aa: CASSQSQGSVIGQYF
abundance: NA; v_gene: TRBV11-3; j_gene: TRBJ2-7; d_gene: TRBD1; CDR3nt: TGTGCCAGCAGCAGGGACAGGGGGTCGGCCGAGCAGTACTTC; CDR3aa: CASSRDRGSAEQYF
abundance: NA; v_gene: TRBV5-4; j_gene: TRBJ1-2; d_gene: NA; CDR3nt: TGTGCCAGCAGCTCGACGGCAGGGGCTACCTATGGCTACACCTTC; CDR3aa: CASSSTAGATYGYTF
abundance: once; v_gene: TRBV5-4; j_gene: TRBJ1-1; d_gene: TRBD1; CDR3nt: TGTGCCAGCAGCTTGAGACAGGGTCTGAACACTGAAGCTTTCTTT; CDR3aa: CASSLRQGLNTEAFF
abundance: NA; v_gene: TRBV11-2; j_gene: TRBJ2-1; d_gene: TRBD2; CDR3nt: TGTGCCAGCAGCTTATGGGCAGGGAGGGGCGGTGAGCAGTTCTTC; CDR3aa: CASSLWAGRGGEQFF
abundance: NA; v_gene: TRBV7-2; j_gene: TRBJ2-1; d_gene: NA; CDR3nt: TGTGCCAGCAGCCCAGGGCACGGCGTGGGCAATGAGCAGTTCTTC; CDR3aa: CASSPGHGVGNEQFF
abundance: NA; v_gene: TRBV6-5; j_gene: TRBJ2-5; d_gene: TRBD1; CDR3nt: TGTGCCAGCAGTTACACCGGGACAGACCAAGAGACCCAGTACTTC; CDR3aa: CASSYTGTDQETQYF
abundance: NA; v_gene: TRBV11-2; j_gene: TRBJ2-3; d_gene: NA; CDR3nt: TGTGCCAGCAGCCAGGACAGTTTCACAGATACGCAGTATTTT; CDR3aa: CASSQDSFTDTQYF
abundance: NA; v_gene: TRBV30; j_gene: TRBJ2-1; d_gene: NA; CDR3nt: TGTGCCTGGAGGGAAGGGGAAGTAGGCGATGAGCAGTTCTTC; CDR3aa: CAWREGEVGDEQFF
abundance: few; v_gene: TRBV28; j_gene: TRBJ1-5; d_gene: NA; CDR3nt: TGTGCCAGCAGTTTATTAACCCTCGGGGTTTATAGCAATCAGCCCCAGCATTTT; CDR3aa: CASSLLTLGVYSNQPQHF
abundance: NA; v_gene: TRBV13; j_gene: TRBJ1-2; d_gene: TRBD1; CDR3nt: TGTGCCAGCAGCTTCGGGACAGGGATCGGCTACACCTTC; CDR3aa: CASSFGTGIGYTF
abundance: NA; v_gene: TRBV27; j_gene: TRBJ1-3; d_gene: NA; CDR3nt: TGTGCCAGCAGTCCCCTAGGACTCATCTCTGGAAACACCATATATTTT; CDR3aa: CASSPLGLISGNTIYF
abundance: NA; v_gene: TRBV6-6; j_gene: TRBJ2-5; d_gene: TRBD1; CDR3nt: TGTGCCAGCAATAATTACGGGACAGGCGGGACGGGGACCCAGTACTTC; CDR3aa: CASNNYGTGGTGTQYF
abundance: NA; v_gene: TRBV7-2; j_gene: TRBJ2-5; d_gene: TRBD2; CDR3nt: TGTGCCAGCAGCCCCAATCGAGCGGGGGGCCGGGAGACCCAGTACTTC; CDR3aa: CASSPNRAGGRETQYF
abundance: NA; v_gene: TRBV30; j_gene: TRBJ2-7; d_gene: NA; CDR3nt: TGTGCCTGGAGGGACGGGATGTACTACGAGCAGTACTTC; CDR3aa: CAWRDGMYYEQYF
abundance: NA; v_gene: TRBV11-2; j_gene: TRBJ1-6; d_gene: NA; CDR3nt: TGTGCCAGCAGCTTAGGGGGACAACCTAATTCACCCCTCCACTTT; CDR3aa: CASSLGGQPNSPLHF
abundance: NA; v_gene: TRBV30; j_gene: TRBJ1-2; d_gene: TRBD1; CDR3nt: TGTGCCTGGAACACTTGGAGGGGGCGTAGCTATGGCTACACCTTC; CDR3aa: CAWNTWRGRSYGYTF
abundance: NA; v_gene: TRBV5-1; j_gene: TRBJ2-7; d_gene: NA; CDR3nt: TGCGCCAGCAGCCAAGATCCCTCGGGAGTGCTTTACGAGCAGTACTTC; CDR3aa: CASSQDPSGVLYEQYF
abundance: NA; v_gene: TRBV27; j_gene: TRBJ1-2; d_gene: NA; CDR3nt: TGTGCCAGCAGTCCCGGTGGGGGGGCGAGTGGCTACACCTTC; CDR3aa: CASSPGGGASGYTF
abundance: NA; v_gene: TRBV7-8; j_gene: TRBJ1-2; d_gene: NA; CDR3nt: TGTGCCAGCAGCGCCCAGAAGACGACAGGCACTGTCTATGGCTACACCTTC; CDR3aa: CASSAQKTTGTVYGYTF
abundance: NA; v_gene: TRBV18; j_gene: TRBJ2-3; d_gene: TRBD1; CDR3nt: TGTGCCAGCTCACGGGACAGGGTTACTAGCACAGATACGCAGTATTTT; CDR3aa: CASSRDRVTSTDTQYF
abundance: NA; v_gene: TRBV7-9; j_gene: TRBJ2-7; d_gene: NA; CDR3nt: TGTGCCAGCAGTCCGGGGACCTACGAGCAGTACTTC; CDR3aa: CASSPGTYEQYF
abundance: NA; v_gene: TRBV6-6; j_gene: TRBJ2-7; d_gene: TRBD1; CDR3nt: TGTGCCAGCAGTCCGGACAGGGAGGAGTACTTC; CDR3aa: CASSPDREEYF
abundance: NA; v_gene: TRBV18; j_gene: TRBJ2-3; d_gene: NA; CDR3nt: TGTGCCAGCTCACCACCAAGTCAGGGCAGGTTTGGCACAGATACGCAGTATTTT; CDR3aa: CASSPPSQGRFGTDTQYF
abundance: NA; v_gene: TRBV14; j_gene: TRBJ1-5; d_gene: NA; CDR3nt: TGTGCCAGCAGCCGGTCCCTGAGTTTTCGACTGTGTAGCAATCAGCCCCAGCATTTT; CDR3aa: CASSRSLSFRLCSNQPQHF
abundance: NA; v_gene: TRBV6-5; j_gene: TRBJ2-4; d_gene: NA; CDR3nt: TGTGCCAGCCGAGCCGGGGAACTAGCCAAAAACATTCAGTACTTC; CDR3aa: CASRAGELAKNIQYF
abundance: NA; v_gene: TRBV5-1; j_gene: TRBJ1-3; d_gene: TRBD1; CDR3nt: TGCGCCAGCAGCGCAGGGGACAGACACTCTGGAAACACCATATATTTT; CDR3aa: CASSAGDRHSGNTIYF
abundance: NA; v_gene: TRBV7-2; j_gene: TRBJ1-1; d_gene: NA; CDR3nt: TGTGCCAGCAGCTTAGCGGCTCAGGGTAGGACTGAAGCTTTCTTT; CDR3aa: CASSLAAQGRTEAFF
abundance: once; v_gene: TRBV29-1; j_gene: TRBJ1-1; d_gene: NA; CDR3nt: TGCAGCGTTGAACGGGAAATCGGGACTGAAGCTTTCTTT; CDR3aa: CSVEREIGTEAFF
abundance: NA; v_gene: TRBV10-3; j_gene: TRBJ1-1; d_gene: TRBD1; CDR3nt: TGTGCCATCAGTTTGGGACAGATTAACACTGAAGCTTTCTTT; CDR3aa: CAISLGQINTEAFF